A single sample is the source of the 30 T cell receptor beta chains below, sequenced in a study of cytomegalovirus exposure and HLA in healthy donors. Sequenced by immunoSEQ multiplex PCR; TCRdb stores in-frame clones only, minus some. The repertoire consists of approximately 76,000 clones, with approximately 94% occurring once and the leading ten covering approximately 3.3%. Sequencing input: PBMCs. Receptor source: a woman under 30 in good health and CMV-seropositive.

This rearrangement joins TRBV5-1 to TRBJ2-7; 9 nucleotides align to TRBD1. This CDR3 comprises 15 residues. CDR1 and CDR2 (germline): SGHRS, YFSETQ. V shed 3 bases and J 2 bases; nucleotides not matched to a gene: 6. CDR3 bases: TGCGCCAGCAGCTCAGGACAGGGGAGTGCCTACGAGCAGTACTTC. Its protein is CASSSGQGSAYEQYF.

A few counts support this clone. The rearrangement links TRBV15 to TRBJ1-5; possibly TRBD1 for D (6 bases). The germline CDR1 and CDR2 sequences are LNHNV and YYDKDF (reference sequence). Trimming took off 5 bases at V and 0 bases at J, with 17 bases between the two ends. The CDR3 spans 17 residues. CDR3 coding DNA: TGTGCCACCAGCGATGGAGCAGGGGTCTATAGCAATCAGCCCCAGCATTTT. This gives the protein CATSDGAGVYSNQPQHF.

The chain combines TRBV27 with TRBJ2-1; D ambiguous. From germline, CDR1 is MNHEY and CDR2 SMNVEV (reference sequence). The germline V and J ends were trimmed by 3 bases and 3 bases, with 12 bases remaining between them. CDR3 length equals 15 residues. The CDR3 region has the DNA TGTGCCAGCAGTTTGGGTCTAGGCAACTACAATGAGCAGTTCTTC. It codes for CASSLGLGNYNEQFF.

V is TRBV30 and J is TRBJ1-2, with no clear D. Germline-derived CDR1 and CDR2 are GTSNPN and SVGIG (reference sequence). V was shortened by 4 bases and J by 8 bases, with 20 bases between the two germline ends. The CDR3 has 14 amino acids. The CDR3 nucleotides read TGTGCCTGGATCGAGGAGCGACTATGGAAGGGCTACACCTTC. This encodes CAWIEERLWKGYTF.

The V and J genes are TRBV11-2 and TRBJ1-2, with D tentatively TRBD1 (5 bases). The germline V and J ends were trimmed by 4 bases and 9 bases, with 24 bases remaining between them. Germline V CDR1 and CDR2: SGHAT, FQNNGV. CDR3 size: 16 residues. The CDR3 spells CASSSWGFRDSGRYTF. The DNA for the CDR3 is TGTGCCAGCAGCTCGTGGGGTTTTAGGGACTCGGGGCGCTACACCTTC.

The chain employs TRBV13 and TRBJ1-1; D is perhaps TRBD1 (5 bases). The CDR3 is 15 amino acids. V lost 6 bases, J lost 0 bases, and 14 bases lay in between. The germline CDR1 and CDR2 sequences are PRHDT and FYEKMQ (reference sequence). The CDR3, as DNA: TGTGCCAGCAGAGCCCGGGGGGGTATGAACACTGAAGCTTTCTTT. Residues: CASRARGGMNTEAFF.

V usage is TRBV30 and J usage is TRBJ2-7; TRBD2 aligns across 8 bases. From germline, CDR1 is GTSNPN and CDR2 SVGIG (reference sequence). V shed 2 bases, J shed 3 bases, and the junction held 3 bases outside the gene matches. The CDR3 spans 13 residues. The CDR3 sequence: CAWSLAGLYEQYF. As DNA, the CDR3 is TGTGCCTGGAGTTTAGCGGGACTCTACGAGCAGTACTTC.

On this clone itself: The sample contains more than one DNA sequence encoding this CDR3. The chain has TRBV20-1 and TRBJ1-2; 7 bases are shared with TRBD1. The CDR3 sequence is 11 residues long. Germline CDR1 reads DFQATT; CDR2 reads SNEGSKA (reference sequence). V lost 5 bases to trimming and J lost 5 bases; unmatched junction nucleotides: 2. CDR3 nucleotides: TGCAGTGCTGGGACAGATTATGGCTACACCTTC. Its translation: CSAGTDYGYTF.

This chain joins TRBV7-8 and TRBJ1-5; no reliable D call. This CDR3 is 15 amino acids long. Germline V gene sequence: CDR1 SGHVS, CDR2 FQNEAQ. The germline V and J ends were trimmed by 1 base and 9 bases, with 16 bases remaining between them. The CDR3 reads CASSLVAGGSGPQHF. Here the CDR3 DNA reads TGTGCCAGCAGCTTAGTAGCGGGCGGTTCAGGGCCCCAGCATTTT.

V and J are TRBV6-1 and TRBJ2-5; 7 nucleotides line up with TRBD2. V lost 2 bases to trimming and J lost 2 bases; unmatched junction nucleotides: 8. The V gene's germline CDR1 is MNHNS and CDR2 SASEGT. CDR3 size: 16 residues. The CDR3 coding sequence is TGTGCCAGCAGTGAAAGGCTAGCGGCCCAGCAAGAGACCCAGTACTTC. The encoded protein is CASSERLAAQQETQYF.

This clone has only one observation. Here the CDR3 reads CASSLVSAGYNEQFF. CDR3 nucleotide sequence: TGTGCCAGCAGCTTAGTTTCGGCGGGATACAATGAGCAGTTCTTC. V usage is TRBV7-9 and J usage is TRBJ2-1; possible D gene TRBD2, 6 bases. The germline CDR1 and CDR2 sequences are SEHNR and FQNEAQ (reference sequence). With 1 base removed from V and 4 bases from J, the gap between germline ends came to 11 bases. CDR3 length equals 15 residues.

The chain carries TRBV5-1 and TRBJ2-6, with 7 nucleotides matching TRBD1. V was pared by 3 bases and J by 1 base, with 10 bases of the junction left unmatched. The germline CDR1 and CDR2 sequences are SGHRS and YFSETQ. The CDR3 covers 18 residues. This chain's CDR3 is CASSSNRGPVSGANVLTF. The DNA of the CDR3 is TGCGCCAGCAGCTCGAACAGGGGCCCCGTGTCTGGGGCCAACGTCCTGACTTTC.

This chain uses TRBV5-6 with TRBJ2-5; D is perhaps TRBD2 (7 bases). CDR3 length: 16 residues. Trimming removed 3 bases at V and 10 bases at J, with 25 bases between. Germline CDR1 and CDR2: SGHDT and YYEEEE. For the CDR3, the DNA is TGTGCCAGCAGCTGGAGAAACGGGGGGCCCGGCGCCAGCCAGTACTTC. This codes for CASSWRNGGPGASQYF.

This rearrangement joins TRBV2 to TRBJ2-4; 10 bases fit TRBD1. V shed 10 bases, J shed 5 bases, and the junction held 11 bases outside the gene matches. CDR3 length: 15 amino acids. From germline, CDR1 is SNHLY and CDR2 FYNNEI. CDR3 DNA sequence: TGTGCCACCGTCATTGTGGGGACAGGGGAAAACATTCAGTACTTC. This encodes CATVIVGTGENIQYF.

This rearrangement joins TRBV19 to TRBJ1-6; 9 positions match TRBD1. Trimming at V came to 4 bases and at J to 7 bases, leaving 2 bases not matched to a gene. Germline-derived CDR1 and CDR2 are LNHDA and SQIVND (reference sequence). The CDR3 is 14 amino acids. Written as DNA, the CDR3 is TGTGCCAGTAGTAGGGGACAGGGAAATTCACCCCTCCACTTT. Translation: CASSRGQGNSPLHF. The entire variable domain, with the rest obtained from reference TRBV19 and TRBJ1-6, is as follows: DGGITQSPKYLFRKEGQNVTLSCEQNLNHDAMYWYRQDPGQGLRLIYYSQIVNDFQKGDIAEGYSVSREKKESFPLTVTSAQKNPTAFYLCASSRGQGNSPLHFGNGTRLTVT.

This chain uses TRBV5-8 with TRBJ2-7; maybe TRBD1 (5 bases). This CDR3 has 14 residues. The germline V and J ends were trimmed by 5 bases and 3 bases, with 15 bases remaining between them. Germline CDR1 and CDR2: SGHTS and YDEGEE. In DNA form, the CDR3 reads TGTGCCAGCAGGCTGCGCTCAGGGCTCTACGAGCAGTACTTC. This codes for CASRLRSGLYEQYF.

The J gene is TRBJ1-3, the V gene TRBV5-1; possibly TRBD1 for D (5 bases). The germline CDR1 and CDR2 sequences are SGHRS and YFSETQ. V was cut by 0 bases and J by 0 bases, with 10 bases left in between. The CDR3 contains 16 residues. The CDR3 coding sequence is TGCGCCAGCAGCTTGGCTGGGGCCCGCTCTGGAAACACCATATATTTT. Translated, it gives CASSLAGARSGNTIYF.

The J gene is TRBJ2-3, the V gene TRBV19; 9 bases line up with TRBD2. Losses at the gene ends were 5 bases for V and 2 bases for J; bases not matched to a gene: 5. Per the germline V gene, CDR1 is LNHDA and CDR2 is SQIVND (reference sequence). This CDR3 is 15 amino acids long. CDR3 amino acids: CASSDSGGPTDTQYF. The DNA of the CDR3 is TGTGCCAGTAGTGATAGCGGGGGCCCCACAGATACGCAGTATTTT.

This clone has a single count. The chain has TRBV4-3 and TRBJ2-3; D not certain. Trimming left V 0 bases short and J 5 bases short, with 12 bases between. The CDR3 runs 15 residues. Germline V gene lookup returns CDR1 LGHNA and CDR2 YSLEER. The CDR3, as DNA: TGCGCCAGCAGCCAAGATCTCCTGGGCGAAGATACGCAGTATTTT. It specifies CASSQDLLGEDTQYF.

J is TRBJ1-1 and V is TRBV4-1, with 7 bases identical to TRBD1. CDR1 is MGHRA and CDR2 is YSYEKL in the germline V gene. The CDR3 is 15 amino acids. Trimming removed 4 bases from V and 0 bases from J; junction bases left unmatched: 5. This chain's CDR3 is CASSPQQGVNTEAFF. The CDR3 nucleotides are TGCGCCAGCAGCCCCCAGCAGGGGGTGAACACTGAAGCTTTCTTT.

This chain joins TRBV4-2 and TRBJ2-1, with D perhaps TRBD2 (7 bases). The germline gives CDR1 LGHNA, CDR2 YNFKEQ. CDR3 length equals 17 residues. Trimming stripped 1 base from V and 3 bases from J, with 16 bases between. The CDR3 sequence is CASSQVGEGESYNEQFF. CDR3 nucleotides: TGTGCCAGCAGCCAAGTGGGGGAGGGGGAGAGCTACAATGAGCAGTTCTTC.

The CDR3 region has the DNA TGTGCCAGCAGCTTAGGTGTCAGTTCGGGGAGCACAGATACGCAGTATTTT. The encoded protein is CASSLGVSSGSTDTQYF. J is TRBJ2-3 and V is TRBV7-9; maybe TRBD2 (5 bases). V was shortened by 1 base and J by 0 bases, with 14 bases between the two germline ends. This CDR3 contains 17 residues. Germline V CDR1 and CDR2: SEHNR, FQNEAQ (reference sequence).

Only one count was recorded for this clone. This CDR3 reads CASSGGIRYEQYF. The CDR3 DNA reads as TGTGCCAGCAGTGGCGGGATCCGCTACGAGCAGTACTTC. This chain uses TRBV27 with TRBJ2-7, with D tentatively TRBD2 (6 bases). Germline V gives CDR1 MNHEY, CDR2 SMNVEV (reference sequence). CDR3 length: 13 amino acids. Trimming removed 5 bases from V and 3 bases from J, with 11 bases in between.

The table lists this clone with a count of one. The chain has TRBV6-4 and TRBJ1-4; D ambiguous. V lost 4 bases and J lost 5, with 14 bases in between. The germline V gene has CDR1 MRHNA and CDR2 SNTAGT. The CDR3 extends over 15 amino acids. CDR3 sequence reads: CASSVGDVPNEKLFF. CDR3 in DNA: TGTGCCAGCAGTGTTGGAGATGTACCCAATGAAAAACTGTTTTTT.

This CDR3 reads CASSWTGDQPQHF. In DNA form, the CDR3 reads TGTGCCAGCAGTTGGACAGGGGATCAGCCCCAGCATTTT. V and J are TRBV11-2 and TRBJ1-5; 9 bases align to TRBD1. CDR3 length: 13 amino acids. V lost 6 bases to trimming and J lost 5 bases; unmatched junction nucleotides: 2. Germline CDR1 and CDR2: SGHAT and FQNNGV.

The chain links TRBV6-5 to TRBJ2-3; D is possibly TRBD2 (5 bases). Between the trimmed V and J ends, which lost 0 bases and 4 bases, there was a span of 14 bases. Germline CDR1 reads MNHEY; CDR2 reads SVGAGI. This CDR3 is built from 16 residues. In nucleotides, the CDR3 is TGTGCCAGCAGTTACTCGACGGTGGGAGTCGCAGATACGCAGTATTTT. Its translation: CASSYSTVGVADTQYF.

CDR3 sequence: CASSHLKGGGEGEKLFF. The CDR3 bases are TGTGCCAGCAGCCATTTAAAAGGCGGGGGGGAGGGTGAAAAACTGTTTTTT. This chain joins TRBV4-2 and TRBJ1-4, with D perhaps TRBD1 (5 bases). Trimming removed 3 bases at V and 7 bases at J, with 21 bases between. This CDR3 has 17 residues. Germline V gene data show CDR1 as LGHNA and CDR2 as YNFKEQ.

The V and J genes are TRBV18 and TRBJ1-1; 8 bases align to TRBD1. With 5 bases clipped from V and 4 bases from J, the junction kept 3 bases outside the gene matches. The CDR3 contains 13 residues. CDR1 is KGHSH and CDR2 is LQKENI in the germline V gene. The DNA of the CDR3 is TGTGCCAGCTCAGGAACAGGGGGCACTGAAGCTTTCTTT. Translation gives CASSGTGGTEAFF.

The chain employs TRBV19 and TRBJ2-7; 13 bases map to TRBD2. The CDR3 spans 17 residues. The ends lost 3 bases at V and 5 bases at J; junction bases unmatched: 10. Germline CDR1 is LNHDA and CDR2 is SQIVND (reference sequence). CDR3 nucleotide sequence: TGTGCCAGTAGTATTACATTTCGGACTAGCGGGAGTAACGAGCAGTACTTC. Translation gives CASSITFRTSGSNEQYF.

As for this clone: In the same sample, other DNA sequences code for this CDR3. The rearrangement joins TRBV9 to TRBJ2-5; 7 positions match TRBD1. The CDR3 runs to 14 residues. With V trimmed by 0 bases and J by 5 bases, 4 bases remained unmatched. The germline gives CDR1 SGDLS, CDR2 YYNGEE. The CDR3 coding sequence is TGTGCCAGCAGCGTAGACAGGGGCCAGGAGACCCAGTACTTC. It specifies CASSVDRGQETQYF.